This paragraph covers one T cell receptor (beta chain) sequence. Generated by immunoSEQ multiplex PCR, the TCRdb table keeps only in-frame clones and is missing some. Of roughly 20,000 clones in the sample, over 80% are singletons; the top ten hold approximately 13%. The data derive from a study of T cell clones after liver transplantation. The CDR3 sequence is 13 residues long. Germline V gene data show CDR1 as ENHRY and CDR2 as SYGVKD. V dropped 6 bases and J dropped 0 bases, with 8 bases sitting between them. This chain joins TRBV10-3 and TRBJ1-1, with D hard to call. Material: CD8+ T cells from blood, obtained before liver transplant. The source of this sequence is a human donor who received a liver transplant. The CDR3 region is CAIRQILNTEAFF. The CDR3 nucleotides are TGTGCCATCAGACAGATACTGAACACTGAAGCTTTCTTT.